The source of this T cell receptor beta chain is a study of blood T cells in healthy people across ages. General study points: Observed TCR beta diversity per million T cells went down as age went up. This fall followed a roughly linear course with age. Donors of long life had a larger count of naive CD4+ cells and greater diversity than aged donors.

Isolation of PBMCs gave at least 6.5 million cells per sample. Germline CDR1 reads DFQATT; CDR2 reads SNEGSKA (reference sequence). This CDR3 has 12 amino acids. Trimming removed 2 bases at V and 5 bases at J, with 8 bases between. PCR was performed a second time for about 7 to 12 cycles using a sample-barcoded 5' primer and a J-beta primer mix. Each single sample gave us at least 2.5 million CDR3-containing paired-end reads. A single record per CDR3 protein comes from TCRdb applying MiXCR to the 5' RACE reads. The sample carries roughly 700,000 distinct CDR3 sequences, 32% recorded once. This clonotype came up many times. Its antigen remains unknown.

Specimen: blood. This sequence was found in a woman older than 75 in good health. This rearrangement joins TRBV20-1 to TRBJ2-3, with D unclear. The CDR3 is CSARWARDTQYF. CDR3 nucleotide sequence: TGCAGTGCTAGATGGGCAAGAGATACGCAGTATTTT.